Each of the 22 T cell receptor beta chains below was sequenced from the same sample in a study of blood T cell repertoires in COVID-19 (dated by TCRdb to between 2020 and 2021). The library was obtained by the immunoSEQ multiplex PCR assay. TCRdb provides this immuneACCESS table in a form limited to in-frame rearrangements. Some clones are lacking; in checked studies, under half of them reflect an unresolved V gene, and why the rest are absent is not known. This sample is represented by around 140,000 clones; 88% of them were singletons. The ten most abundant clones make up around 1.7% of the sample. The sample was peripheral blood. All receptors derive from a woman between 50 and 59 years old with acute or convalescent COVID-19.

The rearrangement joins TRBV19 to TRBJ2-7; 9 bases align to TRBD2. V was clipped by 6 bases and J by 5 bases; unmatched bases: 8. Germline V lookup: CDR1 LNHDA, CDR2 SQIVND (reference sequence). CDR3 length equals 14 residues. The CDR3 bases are TGTGCCAGTAGCTGGACTAGCGATCCCCACGAGCAGTACTTC. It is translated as CASSWTSDPHEQYF.

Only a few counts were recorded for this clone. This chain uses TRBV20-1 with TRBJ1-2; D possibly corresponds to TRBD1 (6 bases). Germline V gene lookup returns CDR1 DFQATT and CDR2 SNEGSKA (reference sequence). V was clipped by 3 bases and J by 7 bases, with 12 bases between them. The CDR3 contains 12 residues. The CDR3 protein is CSASLQDSGYTF. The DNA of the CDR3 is TGCAGTGCTAGTCTCCAGGACAGTGGCTACACCTTC.

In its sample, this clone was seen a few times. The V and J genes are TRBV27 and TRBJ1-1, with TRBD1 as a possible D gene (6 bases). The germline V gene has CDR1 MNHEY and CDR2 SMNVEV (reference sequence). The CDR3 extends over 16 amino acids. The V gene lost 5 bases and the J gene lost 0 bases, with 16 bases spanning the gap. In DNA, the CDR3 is TGTGCCAGCAGTCTCCTAGGGGGTGGCATGAACACTGAAGCTTTCTTT. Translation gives CASSLLGGGMNTEAFF.

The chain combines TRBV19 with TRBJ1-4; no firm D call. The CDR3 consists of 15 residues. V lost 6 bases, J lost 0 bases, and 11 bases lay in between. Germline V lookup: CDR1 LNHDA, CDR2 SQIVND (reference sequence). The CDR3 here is CASSKSAATNEKLFF. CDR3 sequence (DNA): TGTGCCAGTAGCAAGAGCGCTGCAACTAATGAAAAACTGTTTTTT.

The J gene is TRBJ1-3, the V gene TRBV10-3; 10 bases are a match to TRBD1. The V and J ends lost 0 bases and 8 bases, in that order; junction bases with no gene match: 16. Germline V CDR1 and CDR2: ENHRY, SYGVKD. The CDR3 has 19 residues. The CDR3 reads CAISESSELRDRGPDTIYF. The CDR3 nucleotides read TGTGCCATCAGTGAGTCGTCGGAGCTCCGGGACAGGGGTCCGGACACCATATATTTT.

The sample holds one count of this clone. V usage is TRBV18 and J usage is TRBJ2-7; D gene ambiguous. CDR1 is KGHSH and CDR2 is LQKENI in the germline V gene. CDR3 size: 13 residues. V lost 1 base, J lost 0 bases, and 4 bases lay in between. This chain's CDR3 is CASSPLSSYEQYF. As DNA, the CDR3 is TGTGCCAGCTCACCACTGAGCTCCTACGAGCAGTACTTC.

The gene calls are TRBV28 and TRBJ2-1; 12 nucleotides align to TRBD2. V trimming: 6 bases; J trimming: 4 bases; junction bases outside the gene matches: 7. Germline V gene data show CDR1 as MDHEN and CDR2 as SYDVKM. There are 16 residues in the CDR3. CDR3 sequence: CASSRGLAGTYNEQFF. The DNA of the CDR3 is TGTGCCAGCAGCAGGGGACTAGCGGGTACTTACAATGAGCAGTTCTTC. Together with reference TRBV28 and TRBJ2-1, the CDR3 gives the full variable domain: DVKVTQSSRYLVKRTGEKVFLECVQDMDHENMFWYRQDPGLGLRLIYFSYDVKMKEKGDIPEGYSVSREKKERFSLILESASTNQTSMYLCASSRGLAGTYNEQFFGPGTRLTVL.

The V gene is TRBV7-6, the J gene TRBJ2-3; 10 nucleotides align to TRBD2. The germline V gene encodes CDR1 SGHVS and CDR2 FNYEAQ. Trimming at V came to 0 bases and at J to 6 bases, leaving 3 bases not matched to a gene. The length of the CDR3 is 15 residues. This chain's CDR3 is CASSLASGGLDTQYF. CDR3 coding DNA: TGTGCCAGCAGCTTAGCTAGCGGGGGGTTGGATACGCAGTATTTT.

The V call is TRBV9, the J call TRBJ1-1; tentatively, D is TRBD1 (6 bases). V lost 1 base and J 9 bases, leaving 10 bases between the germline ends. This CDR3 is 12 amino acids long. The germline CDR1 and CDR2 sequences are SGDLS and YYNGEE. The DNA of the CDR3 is TGTGCCAGCAGCGTAACAACAGGGAAAGCTTTCTTT. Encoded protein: CASSVTTGKAFF.

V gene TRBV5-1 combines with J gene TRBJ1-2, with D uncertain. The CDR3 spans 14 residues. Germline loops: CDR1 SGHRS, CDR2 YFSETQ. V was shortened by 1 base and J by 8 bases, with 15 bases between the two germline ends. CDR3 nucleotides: TGCGCCAGCAGCTTGCCGGGATCCCCTGGAGGCTACACCTTC. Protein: CASSLPGSPGGYTF.

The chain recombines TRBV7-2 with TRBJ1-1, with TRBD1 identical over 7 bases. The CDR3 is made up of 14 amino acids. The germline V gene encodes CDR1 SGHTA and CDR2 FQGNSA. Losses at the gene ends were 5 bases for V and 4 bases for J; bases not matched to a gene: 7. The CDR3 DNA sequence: TGTGCCAGCAGCGCCCATCAGGGGGGCACTGAAGCTTTCTTT. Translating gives CASSAHQGGTEAFF.

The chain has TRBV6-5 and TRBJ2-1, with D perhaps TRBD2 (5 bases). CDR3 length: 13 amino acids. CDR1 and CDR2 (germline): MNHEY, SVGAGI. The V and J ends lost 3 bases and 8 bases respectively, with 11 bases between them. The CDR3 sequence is CASSYRGFDEQFF. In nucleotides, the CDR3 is TGTGCCAGCAGTTATCGGGGATTCGATGAGCAGTTCTTC.

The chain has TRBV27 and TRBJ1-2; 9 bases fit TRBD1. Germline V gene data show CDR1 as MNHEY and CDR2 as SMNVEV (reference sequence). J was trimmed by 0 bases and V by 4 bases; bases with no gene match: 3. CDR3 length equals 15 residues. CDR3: CASSWGTGSNYGYTF. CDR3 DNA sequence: TGTGCCAGCAGTTGGGGGACAGGGTCTAACTATGGCTACACCTTC.

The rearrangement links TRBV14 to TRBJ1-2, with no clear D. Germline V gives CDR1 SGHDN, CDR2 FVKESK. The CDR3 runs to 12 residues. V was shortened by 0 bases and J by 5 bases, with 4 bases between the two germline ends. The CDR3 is CASSQDRYGYTF. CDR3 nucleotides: TGTGCCAGCAGCCAAGATCGGTATGGCTACACCTTC. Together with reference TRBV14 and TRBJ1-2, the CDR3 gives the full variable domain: EAGVTQFPSHSVIEKGQTVTLRCDPISGHDNLYWYRRVMGKEIKFLLHFVKESKQDESGMPNNRFLAERTGGTYSTLKVQPAELEDSGVYFCASSQDRYGYTFGSGTRLTVV.

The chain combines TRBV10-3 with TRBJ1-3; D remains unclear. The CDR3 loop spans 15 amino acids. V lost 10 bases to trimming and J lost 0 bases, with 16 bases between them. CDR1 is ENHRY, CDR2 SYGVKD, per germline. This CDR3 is CATGIDPGSGNTIYF. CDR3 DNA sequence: TGTGCCACCGGGATCGACCCGGGCTCTGGAAACACCATATATTTT.

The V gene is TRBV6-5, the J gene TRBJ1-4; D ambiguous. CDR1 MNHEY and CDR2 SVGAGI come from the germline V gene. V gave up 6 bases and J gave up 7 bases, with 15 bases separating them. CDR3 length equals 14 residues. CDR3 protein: CASSLGRLVEKLFF. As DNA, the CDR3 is TGTGCCAGCAGCCTCGGGAGGCTGGTTGAAAAACTGTTTTTT.

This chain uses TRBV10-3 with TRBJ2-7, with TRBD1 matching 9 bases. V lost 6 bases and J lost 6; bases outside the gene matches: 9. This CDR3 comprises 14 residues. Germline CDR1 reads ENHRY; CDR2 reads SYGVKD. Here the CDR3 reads CAISQDRGRGEQYF. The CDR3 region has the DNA TGTGCCATCAGCCAGGACAGGGGTAGGGGCGAGCAGTACTTC.

For the CDR3, the DNA is TGTGCCAGCAGCCGCCGGACAGGGAGGACCGGTGAGCAGTACTTC. This codes for CASSRRTGRTGEQYF. The chain is built from TRBV5-8 and TRBJ2-7; TRBD1 agrees at 8 bases. The length of the CDR3 is 15 residues. Germline V gene lookup returns CDR1 SGHTS and CDR2 YDEGEE. V shed 4 bases and J 7 bases; nucleotides not matched to a gene: 13.

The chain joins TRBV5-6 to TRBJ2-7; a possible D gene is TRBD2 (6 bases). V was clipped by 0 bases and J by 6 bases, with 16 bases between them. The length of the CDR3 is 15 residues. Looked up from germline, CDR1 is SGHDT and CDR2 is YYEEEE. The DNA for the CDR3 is TGTGCCAGCAGCTTGGGACTAGGTCCCCCCAGCGAGCAGTACTTC. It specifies CASSLGLGPPSEQYF. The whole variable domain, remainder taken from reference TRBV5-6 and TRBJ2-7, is DAGVTQSPTHLIKTRGQQVTLRCSPKSGHDTVSWYQQALGQGPQFIFQYYEEEERQRGNFPDRFSGHQFPNYSSELNVNALLLGDSALYLCASSLGLGPPSEQYFGPGTRLTVT.

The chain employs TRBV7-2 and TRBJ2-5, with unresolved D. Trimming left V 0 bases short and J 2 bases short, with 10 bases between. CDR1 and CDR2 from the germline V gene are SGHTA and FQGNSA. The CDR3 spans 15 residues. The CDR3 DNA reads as TGTGCCAGCAGCTTAGCCTCGGCGGTTCAAGAGACCCAGTACTTC. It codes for CASSLASAVQETQYF.

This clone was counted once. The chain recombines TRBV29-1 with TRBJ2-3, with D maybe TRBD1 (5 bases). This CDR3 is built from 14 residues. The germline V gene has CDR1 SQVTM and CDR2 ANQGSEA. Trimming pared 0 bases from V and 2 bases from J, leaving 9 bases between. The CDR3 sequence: CSVEDAGFTDTQYF. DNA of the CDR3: TGCAGCGTTGAAGACGCAGGGTTCACAGATACGCAGTATTTT.

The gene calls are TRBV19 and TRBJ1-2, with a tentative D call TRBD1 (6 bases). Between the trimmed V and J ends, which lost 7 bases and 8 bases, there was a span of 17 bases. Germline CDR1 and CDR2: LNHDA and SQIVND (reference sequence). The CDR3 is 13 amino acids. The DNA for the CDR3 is TGTGCCAGTACCCCCCAGGGGAGAAAGGGCTACACCTTC. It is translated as CASTPQGRKGYTF.